This section outlines one TCR beta chain sequence together with its context. How the authors handled the data: Amplification of reference gene primers provided the estimated nucleated cell counts. Method: immunoSEQ multiplex PCR; TCRdb's copy keeps in-frame clones and lacks some. Clone size and the V and J calls come from that table; the DNA yielded D and trimming. The data contain about 76,000 clones, 65% to 90% of them singletons. Per the germline V gene, CDR1 is MDHEN and CDR2 is SYDVKM. The ends lost 7 bases at V and 6 bases at J; junction bases unmatched: 7. There are 15 residues in the CDR3. This sample is part of a study of blood T cell repertoires in COVID-19. Across the whole study: Samples representing acute and convalescent COVID-19 were sourced from the United States, Italy and Spain. PBMCs, B-cell-depleted T cells, or T cells were the source of the cDNA or gDNA that made up the material.

The rearrangement links TRBV28 to TRBJ2-1; 12 bases match TRBD2. The material sequenced was peripheral blood. This receptor was obtained from a human donor in a cohort sampled during active COVID-19. CDR3 sequence: CASKGRTSGTNEQFF. The CDR3, as DNA: TGTGCCAGCAAGGGTCGGACTAGCGGGACCAATGAGCAGTTCTTC.